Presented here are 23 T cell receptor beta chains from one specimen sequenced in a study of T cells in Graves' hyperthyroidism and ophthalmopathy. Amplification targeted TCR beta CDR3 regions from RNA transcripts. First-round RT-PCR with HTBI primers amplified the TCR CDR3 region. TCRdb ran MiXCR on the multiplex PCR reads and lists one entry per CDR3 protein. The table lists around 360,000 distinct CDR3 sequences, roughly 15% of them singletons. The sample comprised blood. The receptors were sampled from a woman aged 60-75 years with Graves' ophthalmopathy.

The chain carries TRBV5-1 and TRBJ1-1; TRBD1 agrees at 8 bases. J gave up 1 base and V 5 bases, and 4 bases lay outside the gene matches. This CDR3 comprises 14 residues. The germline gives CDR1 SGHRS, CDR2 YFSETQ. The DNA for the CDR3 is TGCGCCAGCAGGACCGACAGGGGGAACACTGAAGCTTTCTTT. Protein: CASRTDRGNTEAFF.

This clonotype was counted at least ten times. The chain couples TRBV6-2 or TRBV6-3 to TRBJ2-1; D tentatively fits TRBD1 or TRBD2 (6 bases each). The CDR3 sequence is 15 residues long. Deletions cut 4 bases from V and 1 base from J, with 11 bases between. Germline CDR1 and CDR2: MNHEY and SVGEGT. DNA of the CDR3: TGTGCCAGCAGTTTATGGGGGGCTTCCTACAATGAGCAGTTCTTC. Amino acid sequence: CASSLWGASYNEQFF.

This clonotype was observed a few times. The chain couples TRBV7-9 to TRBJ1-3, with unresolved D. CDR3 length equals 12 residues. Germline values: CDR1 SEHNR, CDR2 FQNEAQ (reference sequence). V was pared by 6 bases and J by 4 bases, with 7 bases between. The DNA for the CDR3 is TGTGCCAGCAGACCCAACGGAAACACCATATATTTT. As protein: CASRPNGNTIYF.

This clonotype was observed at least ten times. The CDR3 reads CSARNGLTGLYNEQFF. The CDR3 DNA reads as TGCAGTGCTAGAAATGGGCTCACAGGTCTTTACAATGAGCAGTTCTTC. The chain couples TRBV20-1 to TRBJ2-1; maybe TRBD1 (5 bases). Germline V gene data show CDR1 as DFQATT and CDR2 as SNEGSKA (reference sequence). The CDR3 loop spans 16 amino acids. The ends were cut back, 2 bases at V and 4 bases at J, with 18 bases in the middle.

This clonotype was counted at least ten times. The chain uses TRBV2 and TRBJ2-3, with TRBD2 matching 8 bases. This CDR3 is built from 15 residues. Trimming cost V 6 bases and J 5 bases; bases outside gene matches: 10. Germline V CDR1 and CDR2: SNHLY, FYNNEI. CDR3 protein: CASRSRGGVVDTQYF. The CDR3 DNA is TGTGCCAGCAGGTCCCGGGGGGGTGTGGTAGATACGCAGTATTTT.

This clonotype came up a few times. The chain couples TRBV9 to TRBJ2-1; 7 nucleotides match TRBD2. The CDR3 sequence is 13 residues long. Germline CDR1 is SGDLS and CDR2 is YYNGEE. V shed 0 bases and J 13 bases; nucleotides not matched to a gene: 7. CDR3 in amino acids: CASSVAGGEGQFF. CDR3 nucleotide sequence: TGTGCCAGCAGCGTAGCAGGCGGGGAGGGCCAGTTCTTC.

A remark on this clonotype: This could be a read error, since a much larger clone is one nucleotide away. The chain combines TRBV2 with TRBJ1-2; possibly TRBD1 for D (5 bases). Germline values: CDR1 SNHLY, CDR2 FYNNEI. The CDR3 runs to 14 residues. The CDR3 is CASSRQKANHGYTF. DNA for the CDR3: TGTGCCAGCAGCCGACAGAAAGCTAACCATGGCTACACCTTC.

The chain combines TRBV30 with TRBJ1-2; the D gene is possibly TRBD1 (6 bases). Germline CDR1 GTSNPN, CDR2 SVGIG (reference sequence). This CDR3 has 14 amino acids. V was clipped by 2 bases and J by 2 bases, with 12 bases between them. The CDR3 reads CAWSKGGPNYGYTF. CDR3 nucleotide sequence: TGTGCCTGGAGTAAAGGGGGGCCGAACTATGGCTACACCTTC.

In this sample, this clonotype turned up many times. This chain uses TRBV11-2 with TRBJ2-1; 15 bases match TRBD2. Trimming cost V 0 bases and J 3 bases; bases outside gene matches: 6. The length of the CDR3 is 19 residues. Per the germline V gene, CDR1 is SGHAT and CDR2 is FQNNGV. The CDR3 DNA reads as TGTGCCAGCAGCTTAGACCCAGGGACTAGCGGGAGGTTCTACAATGAGCAGTTCTTC. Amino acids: CASSLDPGTSGRFYNEQFF.

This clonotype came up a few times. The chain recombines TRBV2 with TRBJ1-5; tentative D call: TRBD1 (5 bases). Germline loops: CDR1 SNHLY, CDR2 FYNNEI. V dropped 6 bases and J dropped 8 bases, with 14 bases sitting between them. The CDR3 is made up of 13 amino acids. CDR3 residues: CASRGEQREPQHF. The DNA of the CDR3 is TGTGCCAGCAGGGGGGAACAGAGAGAGCCCCAGCATTTT.

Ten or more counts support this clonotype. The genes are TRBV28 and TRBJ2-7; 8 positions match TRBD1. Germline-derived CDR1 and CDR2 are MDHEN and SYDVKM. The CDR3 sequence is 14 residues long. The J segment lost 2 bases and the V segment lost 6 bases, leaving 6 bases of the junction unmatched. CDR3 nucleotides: TGTGCCAGCAGCATGGACAGGGCGCCCTACGAGCAGTACTTC. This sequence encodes CASSMDRAPYEQYF.

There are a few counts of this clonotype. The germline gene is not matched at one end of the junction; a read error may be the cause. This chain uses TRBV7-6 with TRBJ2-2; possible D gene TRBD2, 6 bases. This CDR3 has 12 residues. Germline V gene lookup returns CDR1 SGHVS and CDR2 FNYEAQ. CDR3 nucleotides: TGTGCCAGCAGCTCAAGGTGGGGGGAACTGTTTTTT. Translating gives CASSSRWGELFF.

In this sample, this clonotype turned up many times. CDR3 loop: CASSLIDGEETQYF. CDR3 nucleotides: TGCGCCAGCAGCTTGATCGACGGGGAAGAGACCCAGTACTTC. The chain recombines TRBV5-1 with TRBJ2-5, with TRBD2 as a possible D gene (5 bases). Germline V CDR1 and CDR2: SGHRS, YFSETQ. Trimming shortened V by 1 base and J by 3 bases, and 10 bases separated the two germline ends. The CDR3 loop spans 14 amino acids.

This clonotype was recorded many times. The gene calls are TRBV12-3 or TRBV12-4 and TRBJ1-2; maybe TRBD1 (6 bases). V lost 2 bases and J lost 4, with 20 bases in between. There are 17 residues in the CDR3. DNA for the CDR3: TGTGCCAGCAGTTTACCCCCCCGCCGGGGGCGGACCTATGGCTACACCTTC. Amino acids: CASSLPPRRGRTYGYTF.

The CDR3 DNA is TGCGCCAGCAGCTCTTCACAGGGGGTGAGCACTGAAGCTTTCTTT. Its translation is CASSSSQGVSTEAFF. The chain links TRBV5-1 to TRBJ1-1; 8 nucleotides line up with TRBD1. Germline V lookup: CDR1 SGHRS, CDR2 YFSETQ. The CDR3 extends over 15 amino acids. V gave up 3 bases and J gave up 4 bases; unmatched junction bases: 8. Based on the CDR3 plus reference TRBV5-1 and TRBJ1-1, the full variable domain is KAGVTQTPRYLIKTRGQQVTLSCSPISGHRSVSWYQQTPGQGLQFLFEYFSETQRNKGNFPGRFSGRQFSNSRSEMNVSTLELGDSALYLCASSSSQGVSTEAFFGQGTRLTVV.

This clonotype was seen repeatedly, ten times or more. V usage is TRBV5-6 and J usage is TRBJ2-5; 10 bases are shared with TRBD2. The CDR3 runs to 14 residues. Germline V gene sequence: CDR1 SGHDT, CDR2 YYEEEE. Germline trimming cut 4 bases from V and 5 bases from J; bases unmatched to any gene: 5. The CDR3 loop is CASSNLAGVETQYF. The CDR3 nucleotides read TGTGCCAGCAGCAACCTAGCGGGAGTTGAGACCCAGTACTTC.

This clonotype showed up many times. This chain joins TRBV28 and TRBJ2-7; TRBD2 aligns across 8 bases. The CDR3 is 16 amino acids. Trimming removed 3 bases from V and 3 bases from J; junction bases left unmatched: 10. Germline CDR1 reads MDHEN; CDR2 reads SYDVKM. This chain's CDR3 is CASSFPRAGGGYEQYF. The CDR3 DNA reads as TGTGCCAGCAGTTTTCCCCGGGCGGGAGGCGGCTACGAGCAGTACTTC.

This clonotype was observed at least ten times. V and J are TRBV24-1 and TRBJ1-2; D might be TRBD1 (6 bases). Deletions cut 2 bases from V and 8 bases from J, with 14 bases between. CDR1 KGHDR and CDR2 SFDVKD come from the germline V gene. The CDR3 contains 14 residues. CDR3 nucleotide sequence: TGTGCCACCAGTGATTCAAACAGGGTCAGAGGCTACACCTTC. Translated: CATSDSNRVRGYTF.

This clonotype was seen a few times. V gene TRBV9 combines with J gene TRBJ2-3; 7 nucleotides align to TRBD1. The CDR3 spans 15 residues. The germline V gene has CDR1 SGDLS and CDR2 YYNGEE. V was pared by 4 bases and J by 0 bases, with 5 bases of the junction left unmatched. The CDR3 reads CASSQGQPSTDTQYF. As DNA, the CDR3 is TGTGCCAGCAGCCAGGGACAGCCTAGCACAGATACGCAGTATTTT.

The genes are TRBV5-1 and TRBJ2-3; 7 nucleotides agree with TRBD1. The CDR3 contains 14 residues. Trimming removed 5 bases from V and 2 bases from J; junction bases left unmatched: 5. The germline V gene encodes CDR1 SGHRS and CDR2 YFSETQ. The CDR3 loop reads CASSWDRATDTQYF. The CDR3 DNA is TGCGCCAGCAGTTGGGACAGAGCCACAGATACGCAGTATTTT.

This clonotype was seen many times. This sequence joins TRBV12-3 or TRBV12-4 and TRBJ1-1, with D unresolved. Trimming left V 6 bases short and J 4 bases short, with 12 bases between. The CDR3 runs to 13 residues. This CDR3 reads CASSPVRRTEAFF. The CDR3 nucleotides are TGTGCCAGCAGCCCGGTGCGCCGCACTGAAGCTTTCTTT.

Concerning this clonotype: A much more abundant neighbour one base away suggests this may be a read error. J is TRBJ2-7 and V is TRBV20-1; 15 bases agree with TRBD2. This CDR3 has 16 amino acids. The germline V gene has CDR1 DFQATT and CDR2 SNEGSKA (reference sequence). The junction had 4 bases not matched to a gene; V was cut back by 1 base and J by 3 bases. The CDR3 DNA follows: TGCAGTGCTAGAGGGACTAGCGGGAGGGCCCTCTACGAGCAGTACTTC. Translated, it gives CSARGTSGRALYEQYF.

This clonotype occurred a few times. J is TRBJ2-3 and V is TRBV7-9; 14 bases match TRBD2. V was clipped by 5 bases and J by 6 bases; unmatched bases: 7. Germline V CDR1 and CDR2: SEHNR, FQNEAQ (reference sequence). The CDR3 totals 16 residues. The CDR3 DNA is TGTGCCAGCAGCCCGTCCGGGACTAGCGGGAGCGATACGCAGTATTTT. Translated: CASSPSGTSGSDTQYF.